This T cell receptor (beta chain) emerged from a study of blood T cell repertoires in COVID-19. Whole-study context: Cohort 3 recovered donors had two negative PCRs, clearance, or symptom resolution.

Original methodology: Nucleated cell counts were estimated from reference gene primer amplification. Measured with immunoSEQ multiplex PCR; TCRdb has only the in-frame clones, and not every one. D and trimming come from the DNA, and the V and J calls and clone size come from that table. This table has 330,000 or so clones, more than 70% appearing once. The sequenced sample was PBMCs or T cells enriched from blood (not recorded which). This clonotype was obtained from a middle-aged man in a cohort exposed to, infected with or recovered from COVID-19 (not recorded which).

In DNA, the CDR3 is TGTGCCAGCAGTACCTCCGGGAACAATGAGCAGTTCTTC. It codes for CASSTSGNNEQFF. The chain combines TRBV6-4 with TRBJ2-1; D perhaps matches TRBD2 (5 bases). CDR1 is MRHNA and CDR2 is SNTAGT in the germline V gene. The V and J ends lost 5 bases and 5 bases respectively, with 10 bases between them. This CDR3 has 13 residues.